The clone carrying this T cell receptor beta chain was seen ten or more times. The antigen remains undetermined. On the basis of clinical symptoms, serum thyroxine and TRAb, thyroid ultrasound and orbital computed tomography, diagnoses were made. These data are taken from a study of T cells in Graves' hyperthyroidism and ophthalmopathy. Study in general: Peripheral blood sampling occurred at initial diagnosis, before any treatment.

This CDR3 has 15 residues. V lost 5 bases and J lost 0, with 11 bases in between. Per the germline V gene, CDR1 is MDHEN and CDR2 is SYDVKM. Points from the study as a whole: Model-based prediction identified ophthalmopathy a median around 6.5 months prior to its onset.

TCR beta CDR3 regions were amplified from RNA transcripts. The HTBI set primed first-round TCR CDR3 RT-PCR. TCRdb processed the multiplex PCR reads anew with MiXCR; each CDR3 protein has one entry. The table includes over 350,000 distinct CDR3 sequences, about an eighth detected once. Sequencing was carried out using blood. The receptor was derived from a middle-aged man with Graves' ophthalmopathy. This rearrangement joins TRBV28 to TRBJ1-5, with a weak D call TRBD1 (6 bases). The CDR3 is CASSKQGRSNQPQHF. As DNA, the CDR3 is TGTGCCAGCAGTAAGCAGGGGCGTAGCAATCAGCCCCAGCATTTT.